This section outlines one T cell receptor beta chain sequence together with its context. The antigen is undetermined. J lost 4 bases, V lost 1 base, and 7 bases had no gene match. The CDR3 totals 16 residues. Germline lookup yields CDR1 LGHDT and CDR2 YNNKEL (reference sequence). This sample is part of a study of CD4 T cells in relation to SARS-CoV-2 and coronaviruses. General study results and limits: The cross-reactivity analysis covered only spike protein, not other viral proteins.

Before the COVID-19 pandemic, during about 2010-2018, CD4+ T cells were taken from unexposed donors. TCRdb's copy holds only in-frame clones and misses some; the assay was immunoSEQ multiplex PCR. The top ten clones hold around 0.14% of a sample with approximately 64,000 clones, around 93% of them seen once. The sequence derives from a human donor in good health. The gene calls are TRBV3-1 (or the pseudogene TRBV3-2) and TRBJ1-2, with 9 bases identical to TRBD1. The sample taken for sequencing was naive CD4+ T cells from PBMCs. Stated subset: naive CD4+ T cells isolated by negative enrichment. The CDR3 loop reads CASSQVAGTGTYGYTF. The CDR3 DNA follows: TGTGCCAGCAGCCAAGTCGCCGGGACAGGGACCTATGGCTACACCTTC.